This TCR beta chain was observed in a study of T cells in Graves' hyperthyroidism and ophthalmopathy. Trimming removed 3 bases from V and 4 bases from J; junction bases left unmatched: 10. The germline CDR1 and CDR2 sequences are SGHNT and YYREEE (reference sequence). The CDR3 is 17 residues long. Study-wide findings and caveats: The blood repertoire included most of the expanded thyroid clonotypes above 0.001.

In its sample, this clonotype was seen many times. As yet, its antigen is unknown. Researchers amplified the TCR beta CDR3 regions from RNA transcripts. During a first-round RT-PCR of the TCR CDR3, the HTBI primer set was used. MiXCR, run by TCRdb on the multiplex PCR reads, gives a single entry per CDR3 protein. Of about 400,000 distinct CDR3 sequences in the sample, about 15% are singletons; the top ten hold around a quarter. Input material: blood. The receptor was isolated from a woman under 30 with Graves' hyperthyroidism that later progressed to Graves' ophthalmopathy. The rearrangement joins TRBV5-4 to TRBJ2-5, with TRBD1 identical over 12 bases. CDR3 sequence (DNA): TGTGCCAGCAGCTGGGGACAGGGGGCGTCCTTCCGAGAGACCCAGTACTTC. It encodes CASSWGQGASFRETQYF.